This T cell receptor (beta chain) was profiled in a study of STAT5B mutations in CD4+ large granular lymphocyte leukemia. General study findings and limits: Patient CD4-sorted repertoires looked more clonal than healthy CD4+ repertoires, even without putative leukemic clones.

This CDR3 comprises 15 residues. Losses at the gene ends were 2 bases for V and 1 base for J; bases not matched to a gene: 5. CDR1 is SGHRS, CDR2 YFSETQ, per germline. Here immunoSEQ multiplex PCR was the method, and the copy in TCRdb shows in-frame clones only, minus some. The sample yields tens of thousands of clones, about four fifths seen once. Comments on this clone: As yet, its antigen is unknown.

The sequencing input was CD4+ T cells from blood buffy coats. V and J are TRBV5-1 and TRBJ1-1; TRBD1 agrees at 7 bases. This receptor was identified in a human donor in good health. The CDR3 bases are TGCGCCAGCAGCTTATTGACAGGGCAGAACACTGAAGCTTTCTTT. Translation gives CASSLLTGQNTEAFF.